These 8 T cell receptor beta chains were sequenced from one sample in a study of preoperative IRX-2 immunotherapy in early breast cancer. Generated by immunoSEQ multiplex PCR, the TCRdb table keeps only in-frame clones and is missing some. The sample lists approximately 2,100 clones; 67% were seen once. Specified treatment: preoperative locoregional IRX-2 cytokine immunotherapy. Sequencing was performed on tumor tissue, taken before IRX-2 immunotherapy. Every receptor here comes from a human donor with breast cancer.

V gene TRBV6-8 combines with J gene TRBJ1-1, with TRBD1 matching over 9 bases. Germline trimming cut 6 bases from V and 1 base from J; bases unmatched to any gene: 12. The CDR3 length is 17 residues. The germline V gene has CDR1 MNHGY and CDR2 SAAAGT. The CDR3 coding sequence is TGTGCCAGCAGCCAAGGACAGGGGACAGGGTGGAACACTGAAGCTTTCTTT. Amino acid sequence: CASSQGQGTGWNTEAFF.

The rearrangement uses TRBV30 and TRBJ1-5, with D possibly matching TRBD1 (5 bases). The length of the CDR3 is 15 residues. With 1 base removed from V and 7 bases from J, the gap between germline ends came to 17 bases. Germline V gene data show CDR1 as GTSNPN and CDR2 as SVGIG (reference sequence). CDR3 loop: CAWSETVPSGQPQHF. CDR3 nucleotides: TGTGCCTGGAGTGAGACAGTCCCCTCCGGACAGCCCCAGCATTTT.

This clone has a single count. The read falls 1 residue short of the CDR3 end, and the missing part is taken from the germline J gene. The chain is built from TRBV6-1 and TRBJ1-2; the D is unclear. Germline V gene sequence: CDR1 MNHNS, CDR2 SASEGT. The CDR3 is 14 amino acids. V was trimmed by 1 base and J by 6 bases, leaving 12 bases between them. The CDR3 loop is CASSEVGSVDGYTF. Incomplete CDR3 DNA: TGTGCCAGCAGTGAAGTGGGCTCTGTGGATGGCTACACC.

The V gene is TRBV5-1, the J gene TRBJ2-6; D not resolved. Between the trimmed V and J ends, which lost 6 bases and 0 bases, there was a span of 13 bases. Per germline, CDR1 SGHRS and CDR2 YFSETQ. The CDR3 totals 16 residues. The CDR3 DNA reads TGCGCCAGCACAATGACCACAGTCTCTGGGGCCAACGTCCTGACTTTC. Amino acids: CASTMTTVSGANVLTF.

The rearrangement joins TRBV11-3 to TRBJ1-2, with TRBD1 matching over 9 bases. This CDR3 has 15 residues. Germline trimming cut 5 bases from V and 9 bases from J; bases unmatched to any gene: 13. Looked up from germline, CDR1 is SGHNT and CDR2 is YENEEA. CDR3 nucleotides: TGTGCCAGCAGCCTCTATACAGGGGGCGGGATTAGCTACACCTTC. Encoded protein: CASSLYTGGGISYTF.

The genes are TRBV23-1 and TRBJ1-1, with D possibly being TRBD1 (6 bases). TRBV23-1 is placed among ORFs of uncertain function. Trimming cost V 6 bases and J 6 bases, with 14 bases left between them. This CDR3 contains 13 residues. The chain's CDR3 is CASSQGGSAEAFF. The CDR3, as DNA: TGCGCCAGCAGCCAAGGGGGTTCCGCTGAAGCTTTCTTT.

The V and J genes are TRBV29-1 and TRBJ2-4, with D possibly matching TRBD1 (5 bases). V was clipped by 3 bases and J by 0 bases, with 15 bases between them. This CDR3 is 16 amino acids long. Germline lookup yields CDR1 SQVTM and CDR2 ANQGSEA. The CDR3 spells CSVEAWGSQAKNIQYF. The DNA of the CDR3 is TGCAGCGTTGAGGCTTGGGGCAGTCAAGCCAAAAACATTCAGTACTTC.

In its sample, this clone was seen once. The chain is built from TRBV18 and TRBJ2-6; D unresolved. CDR3 size: 15 residues. Trimming took off 3 bases at V and 0 bases at J, with 6 bases between the two ends. Germline values: CDR1 KGHSH, CDR2 LQKENI. The CDR3 is CASSPNHSGANVLTF. The CDR3 DNA reads TGTGCCAGCTCACCTAATCACTCTGGGGCCAACGTCCTGACTTTC.